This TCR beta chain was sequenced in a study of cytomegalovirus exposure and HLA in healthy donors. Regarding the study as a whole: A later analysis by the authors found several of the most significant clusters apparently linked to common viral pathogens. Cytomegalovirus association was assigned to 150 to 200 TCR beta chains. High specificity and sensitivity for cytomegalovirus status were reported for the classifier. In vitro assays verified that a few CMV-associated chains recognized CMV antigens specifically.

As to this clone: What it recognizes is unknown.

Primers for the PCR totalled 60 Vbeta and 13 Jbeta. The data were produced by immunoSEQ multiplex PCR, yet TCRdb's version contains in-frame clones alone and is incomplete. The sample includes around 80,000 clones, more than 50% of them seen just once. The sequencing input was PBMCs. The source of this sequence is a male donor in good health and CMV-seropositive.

The CDR3 region is CASSSGTSYTGELFF. CDR3 coding DNA: TGTGCCAGCAGCTCCGGGACTTCATACACCGGGGAGCTGTTTTTT. This rearrangement joins TRBV7-3 to TRBJ2-2, with a tentative D call TRBD2 (6 bases). This CDR3 comprises 15 residues. The germline CDR1 and CDR2 sequences are SGHTA and FQGTGA. V was clipped by 4 bases and J by 3 bases, with 12 bases between them.